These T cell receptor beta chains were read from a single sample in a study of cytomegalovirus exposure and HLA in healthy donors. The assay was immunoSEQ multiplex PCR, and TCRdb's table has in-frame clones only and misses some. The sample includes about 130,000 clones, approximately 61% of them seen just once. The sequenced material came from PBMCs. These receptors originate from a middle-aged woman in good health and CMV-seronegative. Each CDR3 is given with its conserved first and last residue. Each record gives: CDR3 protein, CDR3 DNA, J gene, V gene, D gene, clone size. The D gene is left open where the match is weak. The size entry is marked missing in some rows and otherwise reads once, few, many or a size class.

cdr3_aa: CASRRTGKDYGYTF
cdr3_nt: TGTGCCAGCAGGCGGACAGGGAAGGACTATGGCTACACCTTC
j_call: TRBJ1-2
v_call: TRBV7-2
d_call: TRBD1
clone_size: .

cdr3_aa: CASSKGQGNYGYTF
cdr3_nt: TGTGCCAGCAGTAAGGGACAGGGGAACTATGGCTACACCTTC
j_call: TRBJ1-2
v_call: TRBV6-6
d_call: TRBD1
clone_size: few

cdr3_aa: CASSELAGGTGELFF
cdr3_nt: TGTGCCAGCAGTGAACTAGCGGGGGGCACCGGGGAGCTGTTTTTT
j_call: TRBJ2-2
v_call: TRBV6-4
d_call: TRBD2
clone_size: .

cdr3_aa: CAIRGTGAGTEAFF
cdr3_nt: TGTGCCATCAGGGGGACAGGGGCGGGCACTGAAGCTTTCTTT
j_call: TRBJ1-1
v_call: TRBV10-3
d_call: TRBD1
clone_size: once

cdr3_aa: CASSDIRRTTGELFF
cdr3_nt: TGTGCCAGTAGTGATATCCGGCGGACTACCGGGGAGCTGTTTTTT
j_call: TRBJ2-2
v_call: TRBV19
d_call: .
clone_size: .

cdr3_aa: CASSQGQAKLNYGYTF
cdr3_nt: TGCGCCAGCAGCCAGGGACAGGCCAAACTTAACTATGGCTACACCTTC
j_call: TRBJ1-2
v_call: TRBV4-3
d_call: TRBD1
clone_size: .

cdr3_aa: CASSPTGDYYGYTF
cdr3_nt: TGTGCCAGCTCACCGACAGGAGATTACTATGGCTACACCTTC
j_call: TRBJ1-2
v_call: TRBV18
d_call: .
clone_size: .

cdr3_aa: CASTGQGLLREQYF
cdr3_nt: TGCGCCAGCACTGGACAGGGATTGTTACGTGAGCAGTACTTC
j_call: TRBJ2-7
v_call: TRBV5-1
d_call: TRBD1
clone_size: .

cdr3_aa: CASRKEQNDGYTF
cdr3_nt: TGCGCCAGCAGGAAAGAACAGAATGATGGCTACACCTTC
j_call: TRBJ1-2
v_call: TRBV5-1
d_call: .
clone_size: .

cdr3_aa: CASSSPRDRGNEKLFF
cdr3_nt: TGTGCCAGCAGCTCACCCCGGGACAGGGGGAATGAAAAACTGTTTTTT
j_call: TRBJ1-4
v_call: TRBV11-2
d_call: TRBD1
clone_size: once

cdr3_aa: CASSEGGTGRDTEAFF
cdr3_nt: TGTGCCAGCAGTGAAGGTGGGACAGGGAGAGACACTGAAGCTTTCTTT
j_call: TRBJ1-1
v_call: TRBV2
d_call: TRBD1
clone_size: few

cdr3_aa: CASSPSNEQFF
cdr3_nt: TGTGCCAGCTCCCCCTCCAATGAGCAGTTCTTC
j_call: TRBJ2-1
v_call: TRBV7-9
d_call: .
clone_size: few

cdr3_aa: CASTPLGGSGDLYLSGYTF
cdr3_nt: TGTGCCAGCACCCCTCTCGGCGGGAGCGGGGACCTCTATCTTTCTGGCTACACCTTC
j_call: TRBJ1-2
v_call: TRBV28
d_call: .
clone_size: .

cdr3_aa: CASSQGRTVYNQPQHF
cdr3_nt: TGTGCCAGCAGCCAAGGGAGGACTGTTTACAATCAGCCCCAGCATTTT
j_call: TRBJ1-5
v_call: TRBV4-2
d_call: .
clone_size: .

cdr3_aa: CASRPRGRGSPGFGYTF
cdr3_nt: TGTGCCAGCAGGCCTAGGGGAAGGGGGAGTCCGGGATTTGGCTACACCTTC
j_call: TRBJ1-2
v_call: TRBV27
d_call: .
clone_size: few

cdr3_aa: CASSGGAVEYEQYF
cdr3_nt: TGTGCCAGCAGCGGCGGCGCGGTTGAGTACGAGCAGTACTTC
j_call: TRBJ2-7
v_call: TRBV14
d_call: .
clone_size: .

cdr3_aa: CASSLAWGTGGLQTQYF
cdr3_nt: TGCGCCAGCAGCTTGGCCTGGGGGACAGGGGGCTTACAGACCCAGTACTTC
j_call: TRBJ2-5
v_call: TRBV5-1
d_call: TRBD1
clone_size: .

cdr3_aa: CASSLAGTSGAVETQYF
cdr3_nt: TGTGCCAGCAGCTTAGCAGGGACTAGCGGGGCAGTAGAGACCCAGTACTTC
j_call: TRBJ2-5
v_call: TRBV7-2
d_call: TRBD2
clone_size: .

cdr3_aa: CASSRRDQETQYF
cdr3_nt: TGTGCCAGTAGTAGGCGGGATCAAGAGACCCAGTACTTC
j_call: TRBJ2-5
v_call: TRBV19
d_call: .
clone_size: few

cdr3_aa: CASSFGTGANYGYTF
cdr3_nt: TGTGCCAGCAGCTTCGGGACAGGGGCGAACTATGGCTACACCTTC
j_call: TRBJ1-2
v_call: TRBV7-9
d_call: TRBD1
clone_size: .

cdr3_aa: CASSLLGNTIYF
cdr3_nt: TGTGCCAGCAGCTTACTCGGAAACACCATATATTTT
j_call: TRBJ1-3
v_call: TRBV7-9
d_call: .
clone_size: once

cdr3_aa: CASSLGPLSYEQYF
cdr3_nt: TGTGCCAGCAGCCTAGGGCCCCTCTCCTACGAGCAGTACTTC
j_call: TRBJ2-7
v_call: TRBV11-2
d_call: .
clone_size: .

cdr3_aa: CASSQSEVLYPYGYTF
cdr3_nt: TGTGCCAGCAGCCAATCGGAGGTTCTATACCCCTATGGCTACACCTTC
j_call: TRBJ1-2
v_call: TRBV16
d_call: .
clone_size: .

cdr3_aa: CAWSVKGGPHNEQFF
cdr3_nt: TGTGCCTGGAGTGTAAAGGGGGGGCCCCACAATGAGCAGTTCTTC
j_call: TRBJ2-1
v_call: TRBV30
d_call: .
clone_size: .

cdr3_aa: CASSSRGTSTDTQYF
cdr3_nt: TGTGCCAGCAGTAGCAGGGGAACTAGCACAGATACGCAGTATTTT
j_call: TRBJ2-3
v_call: TRBV6-5
d_call: .
clone_size: few

cdr3_aa: CSGREAGELFF
cdr3_nt: TGCAGCGGCAGGGAAGCCGGGGAGCTGTTTTTT
j_call: TRBJ2-2
v_call: TRBV29-1
d_call: .
clone_size: .

cdr3_aa: CASSVGTGVMNTEAFF
cdr3_nt: TGTGCCAGCAGCGTAGGGACAGGGGTCATGAACACTGAAGCTTTCTTT
j_call: TRBJ1-1
v_call: TRBV9
d_call: TRBD1
clone_size: .

cdr3_aa: CASSFQEDQPQHF
cdr3_nt: TGTGCCAGCAGCTTTCAGGAGGATCAGCCCCAGCATTTT
j_call: TRBJ1-5
v_call: TRBV7-2
d_call: .
clone_size: .

cdr3_aa: CASSFAENTEAFF
cdr3_nt: TGTGCCAGCAGCTTCGCGGAGAACACTGAAGCTTTCTTT
j_call: TRBJ1-1
v_call: TRBV5-1
d_call: .
clone_size: .

cdr3_aa: CASSASGGRNEQFF
cdr3_nt: TGTGCCAGCAGTGCTAGCGGGGGTAGGAATGAGCAGTTCTTC
j_call: TRBJ2-1
v_call: TRBV6-5
d_call: TRBD2
clone_size: .

cdr3_aa: CASGTLNTGELFF
cdr3_nt: TGTGCCAGCGGGACACTTAACACCGGGGAGCTGTTTTTT
j_call: TRBJ2-2
v_call: TRBV2
d_call: .
clone_size: .

cdr3_aa: CASSNRAGTEAFF
cdr3_nt: TGTGCCAGCAGCAACAGGGCAGGCACTGAAGCTTTCTTT
j_call: TRBJ1-1
v_call: TRBV7-3
d_call: .
clone_size: .

cdr3_aa: CASSWTSGGKSTDTQYF
cdr3_nt: TGCGCCAGCAGTTGGACTAGCGGGGGTAAAAGCACAGATACGCAGTATTTT
j_call: TRBJ2-3
v_call: TRBV5-1
d_call: TRBD2
clone_size: .

cdr3_aa: CASSLEGVAREQYF
cdr3_nt: TGTGCCAGCAGCTTAGAGGGGGTAGCCAGGGAGCAGTACTTC
j_call: TRBJ2-7
v_call: TRBV5-6
d_call: .
clone_size: .

cdr3_aa: CASSRTGGAGNTEAFF
cdr3_nt: TGTGCCAGCAGCCGGACAGGGGGCGCGGGGAACACTGAAGCTTTCTTT
j_call: TRBJ1-1
v_call: TRBV5-5
d_call: TRBD1
clone_size: once